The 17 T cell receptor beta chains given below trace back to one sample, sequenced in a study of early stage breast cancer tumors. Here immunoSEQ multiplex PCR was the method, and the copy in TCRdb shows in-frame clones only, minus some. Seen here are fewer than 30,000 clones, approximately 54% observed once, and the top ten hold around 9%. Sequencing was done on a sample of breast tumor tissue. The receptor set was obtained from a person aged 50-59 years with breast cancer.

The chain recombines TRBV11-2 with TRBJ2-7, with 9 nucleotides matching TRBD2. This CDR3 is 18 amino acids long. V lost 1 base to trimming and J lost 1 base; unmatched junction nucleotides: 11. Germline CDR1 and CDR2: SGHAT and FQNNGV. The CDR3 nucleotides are TGTGCCAGCAGCTTAGCTATAGTAGCGGGAGTGGCATCCTACGAGCAGTACTTC. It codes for CASSLAIVAGVASYEQYF.

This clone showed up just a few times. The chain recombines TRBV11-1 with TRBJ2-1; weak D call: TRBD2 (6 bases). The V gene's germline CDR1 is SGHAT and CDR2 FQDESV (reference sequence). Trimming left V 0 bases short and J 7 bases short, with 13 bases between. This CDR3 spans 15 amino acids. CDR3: CASSLAPGSGNEQFF. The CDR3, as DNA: TGTGCCAGCAGCTTAGCGCCCGGGAGCGGGAATGAGCAGTTCTTC. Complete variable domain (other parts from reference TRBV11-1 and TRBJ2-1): EAEVAQSPRYKITEKSQAVAFWCDPISGHATLYWYRQILGQGPELLVQFQDESVVDDSQLPKDRFSAERLKGVDSTLKIQPAELGDSAMYLCASSLAPGSGNEQFFGPGTRLTVL.

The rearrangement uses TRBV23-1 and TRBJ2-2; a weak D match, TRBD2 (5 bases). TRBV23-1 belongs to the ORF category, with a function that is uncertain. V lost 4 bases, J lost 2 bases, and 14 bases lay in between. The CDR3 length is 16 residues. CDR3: CASSPREGVNTGELFF. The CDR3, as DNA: TGCGCCAGCAGTCCCCGAGAGGGTGTCAACACCGGGGAGCTGTTTTTT.

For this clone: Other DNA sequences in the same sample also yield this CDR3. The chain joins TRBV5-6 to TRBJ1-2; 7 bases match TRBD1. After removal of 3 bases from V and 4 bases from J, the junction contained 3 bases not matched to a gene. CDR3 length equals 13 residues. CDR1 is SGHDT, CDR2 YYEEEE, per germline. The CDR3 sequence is CASSSGQVYGYTF. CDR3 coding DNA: TGTGCCAGCAGCTCCGGACAGGTCTATGGCTACACCTTC.

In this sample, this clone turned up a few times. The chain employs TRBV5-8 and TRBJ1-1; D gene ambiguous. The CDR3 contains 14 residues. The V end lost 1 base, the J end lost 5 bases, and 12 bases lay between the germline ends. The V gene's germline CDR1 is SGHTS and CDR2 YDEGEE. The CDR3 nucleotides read TGTGCCAGCAGCTTGTTTTTGGGTCCTACTGAAGCTTTCTTT. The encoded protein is CASSLFLGPTEAFF.

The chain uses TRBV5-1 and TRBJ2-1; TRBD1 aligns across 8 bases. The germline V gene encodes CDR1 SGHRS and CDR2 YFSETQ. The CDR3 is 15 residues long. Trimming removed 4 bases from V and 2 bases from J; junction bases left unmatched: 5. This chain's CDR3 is CASSAGQGAYNEQFF. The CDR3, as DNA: TGCGCCAGCAGCGCCGGACAGGGAGCCTACAATGAGCAGTTCTTC. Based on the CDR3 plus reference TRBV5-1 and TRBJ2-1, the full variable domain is KAGVTQTPRYLIKTRGQQVTLSCSPISGHRSVSWYQQTPGQGLQFLFEYFSETQRNKGNFPGRFSGRQFSNSRSEMNVSTLELGDSALYLCASSAGQGAYNEQFFGPGTRLTVL.

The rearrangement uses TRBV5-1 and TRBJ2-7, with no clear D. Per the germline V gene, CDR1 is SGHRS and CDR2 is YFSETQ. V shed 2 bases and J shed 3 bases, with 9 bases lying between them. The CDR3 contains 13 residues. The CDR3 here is CASSFGVRYEQYF. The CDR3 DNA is TGCGCCAGCAGCTTCGGCGTACGCTACGAGCAGTACTTC.

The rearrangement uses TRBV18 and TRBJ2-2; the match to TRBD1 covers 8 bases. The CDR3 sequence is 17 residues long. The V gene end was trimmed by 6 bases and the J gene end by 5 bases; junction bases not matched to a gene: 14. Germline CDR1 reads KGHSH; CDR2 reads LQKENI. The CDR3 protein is CASSPRKTRQGTGELFF. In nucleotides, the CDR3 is TGTGCCAGCTCCCCCCGAAAGACAAGACAGGGGACCGGGGAGCTGTTTTTT.

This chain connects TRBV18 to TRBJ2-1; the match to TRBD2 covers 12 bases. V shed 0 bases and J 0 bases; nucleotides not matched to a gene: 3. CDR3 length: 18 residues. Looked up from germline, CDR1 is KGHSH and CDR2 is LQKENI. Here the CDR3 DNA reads TGTGCCAGCTCACCACCTACTAGCGGGAGGAGCTCCTACAATGAGCAGTTCTTC. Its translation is CASSPPTSGRSSYNEQFF.

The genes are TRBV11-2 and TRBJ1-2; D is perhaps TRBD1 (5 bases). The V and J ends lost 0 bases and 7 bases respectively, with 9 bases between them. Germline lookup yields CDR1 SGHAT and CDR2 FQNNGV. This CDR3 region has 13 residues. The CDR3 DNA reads TGTGCCAGCAGCTTAGAATGGACAACTGGCTACACCTTC. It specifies CASSLEWTTGYTF.

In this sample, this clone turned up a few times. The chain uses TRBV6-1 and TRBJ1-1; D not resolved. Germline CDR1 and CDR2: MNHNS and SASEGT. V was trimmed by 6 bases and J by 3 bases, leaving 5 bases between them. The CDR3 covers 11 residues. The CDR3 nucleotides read TGTGCCAGCAGCGGATACACTGAAGCTTTCTTT. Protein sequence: CASSGYTEAFF.

The CDR3 DNA sequence: TGCGCCAGCAGCCAAGATCGGGGACAGGGAGGGAAAAACTATGGCTACACCTTC. Encoded protein: CASSQDRGQGGKNYGYTF. The chain employs TRBV4-3 and TRBJ1-2; 9 bases are a match to TRBD1. With 0 bases clipped from V and 2 bases from J, the junction kept 10 bases outside the gene matches. This CDR3 has 18 residues. The germline V gene has CDR1 LGHNA and CDR2 YSLEER.

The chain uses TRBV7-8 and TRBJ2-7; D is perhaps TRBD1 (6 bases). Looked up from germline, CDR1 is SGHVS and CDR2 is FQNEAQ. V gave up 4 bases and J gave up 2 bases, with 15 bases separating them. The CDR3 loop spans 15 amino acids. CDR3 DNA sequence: TGTGCCAGCAGCTCGCCTACACAGGGAACCTACGAGCAGTACTTC. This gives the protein CASSSPTQGTYEQYF.

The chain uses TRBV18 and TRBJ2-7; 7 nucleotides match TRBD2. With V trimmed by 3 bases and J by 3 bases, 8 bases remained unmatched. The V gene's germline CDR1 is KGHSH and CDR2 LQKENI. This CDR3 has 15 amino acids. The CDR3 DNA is TGTGCCAGCTCACCTAATACGGGAGGCCTCTACGAGCAGTACTTC. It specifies CASSPNTGGLYEQYF.

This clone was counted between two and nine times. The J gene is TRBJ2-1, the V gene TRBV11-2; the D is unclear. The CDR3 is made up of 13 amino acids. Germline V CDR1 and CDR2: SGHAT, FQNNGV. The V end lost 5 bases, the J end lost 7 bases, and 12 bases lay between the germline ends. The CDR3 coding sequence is TGTGCCAGCAGCCTTGACGGGTGGAATGAGCAGTTCTTC. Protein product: CASSLDGWNEQFF.

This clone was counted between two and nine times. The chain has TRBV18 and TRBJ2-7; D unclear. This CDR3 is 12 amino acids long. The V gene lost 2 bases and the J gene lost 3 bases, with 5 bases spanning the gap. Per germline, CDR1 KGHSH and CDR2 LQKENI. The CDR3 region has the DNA TGTGCCAGCTCACCAAACCTCTACGAGCAGTACTTC. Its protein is CASSPNLYEQYF. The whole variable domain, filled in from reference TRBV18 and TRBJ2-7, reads NAGVMQNPRHLVRRRGQEARLRCSPMKGHSHVYWYRQLPEEGLKFMVYLQKENIIDESGMPKERFSAEFPKEGPSILRIQQVVRGDSAAYFCASSPNLYEQYFGPGTRLTVT.

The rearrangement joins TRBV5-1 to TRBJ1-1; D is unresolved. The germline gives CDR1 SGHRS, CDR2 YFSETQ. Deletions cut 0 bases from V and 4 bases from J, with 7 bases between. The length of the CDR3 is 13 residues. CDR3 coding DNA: TGCGCCAGCAGCTTGGTCCGATCCACTGAAGCTTTCTTT. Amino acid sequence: CASSLVRSTEAFF.